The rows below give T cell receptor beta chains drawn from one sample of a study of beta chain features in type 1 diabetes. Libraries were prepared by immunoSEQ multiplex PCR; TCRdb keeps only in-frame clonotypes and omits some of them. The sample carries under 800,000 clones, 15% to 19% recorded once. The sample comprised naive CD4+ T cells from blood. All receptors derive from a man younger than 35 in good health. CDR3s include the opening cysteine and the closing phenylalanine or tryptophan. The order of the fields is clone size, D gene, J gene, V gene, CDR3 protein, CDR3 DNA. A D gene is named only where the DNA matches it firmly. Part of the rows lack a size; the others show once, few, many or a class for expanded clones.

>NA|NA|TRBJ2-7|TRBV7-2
CASSLGAGAYEQYF
TGTGCCAGCAGCTTAGGGGCAGGGGCCTACGAGCAGTACTTC
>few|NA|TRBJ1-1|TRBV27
CASSFLGLEAFF
TGTGCCAGCAGTTTCTTGGGACTTGAAGCTTTCTTT
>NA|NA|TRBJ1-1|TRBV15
CATSRDYPGRNTEAFF
TGTGCCACCAGCAGAGATTACCCAGGGAGGAACACTGAAGCTTTCTTT
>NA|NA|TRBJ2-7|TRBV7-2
CASSLETRYGTYEQYF
TGTGCCAGCAGCTTAGAGACCCGTTACGGCACCTACGAGCAGTACTTC
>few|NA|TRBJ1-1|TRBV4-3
CASSQVGGTEAFF
TGCGCCAGCAGCCAAGTAGGAGGCACTGAAGCTTTCTTT
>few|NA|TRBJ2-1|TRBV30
CAWSVDNEQFF
TGTGCCTGGAGTGTTGACAATGAGCAGTTCTTC
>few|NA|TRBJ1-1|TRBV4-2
CASSQDWLVNTEAFF
TGTGCCAGCAGCCAAGATTGGCTCGTGAACACTGAAGCTTTCTTT
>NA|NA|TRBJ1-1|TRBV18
CASSPLLGLGNTEAFF
TGTGCCAGCTCGCCTTTACTCGGTCTCGGTAACACTGAAGCTTTCTTT
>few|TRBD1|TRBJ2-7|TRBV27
CATKKPGQGSEQYF
TGTGCCACGAAGAAACCGGGACAGGGGAGCGAGCAGTACTTC
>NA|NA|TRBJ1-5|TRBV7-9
CASSLGTMGGQPQHF
TGTGCCAGCAGCTTAGGGACCATGGGGGGTCAGCCCCAGCATTTT
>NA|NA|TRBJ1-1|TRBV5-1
CASSPGGNTEAFF
TGCGCCAGCAGCCCCGGGGGGAACACTGAAGCTTTCTTT
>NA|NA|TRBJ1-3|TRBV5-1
CASSHDRNSGNTIYF
TGCGCCAGCAGCCACGACAGGAACTCTGGAAACACCATATATTTT
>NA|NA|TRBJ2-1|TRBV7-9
CASSPVSGRHNEQFF
TGTGCCAGCAGCCCAGTAAGCGGGCGACACAATGAGCAGTTCTTC
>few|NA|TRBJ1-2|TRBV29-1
CSVEFWQNYGYTF
TGCAGCGTTGAATTCTGGCAGAACTATGGCTACACCTTC
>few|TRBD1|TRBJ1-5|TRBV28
CASSSGTGGRSQHF
TGTGCCAGCAGTTCCGGGACAGGGGGGCGGTCCCAGCATTTT
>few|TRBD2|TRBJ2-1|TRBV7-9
CASSLGVGTSAYNEQFF
TGTGCCAGCAGCTTAGGCGTGGGGACTAGCGCATACAATGAGCAGTTCTTC
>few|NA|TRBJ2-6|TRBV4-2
CASSQVGHILNNVLTF
TGTGCCAGCAGCCAAGTGGGGCACATACTTAACAACGTCCTGACTTTC
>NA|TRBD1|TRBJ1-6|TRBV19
CASSVGTGRNSPLHF
TGTGCCAGTAGTGTCGGGACAGGGCGGAATTCACCCCTCCACTTT
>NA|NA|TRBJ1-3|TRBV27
CASSLRGSGNTIYF
TGTGCCAGCAGTTTACGGGGGTCTGGAAACACCATATATTTT
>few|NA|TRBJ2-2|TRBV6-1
CASRYTGPGELFF
TGTGCCAGCAGGTATACAGGCCCCGGGGAGCTGTTTTTT
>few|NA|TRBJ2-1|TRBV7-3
CASSFGRGNEQFF
TGTGCCAGCAGCTTCGGGCGTGGAAATGAGCAGTTCTTC
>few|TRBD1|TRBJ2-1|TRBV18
CASSLGTGWHNEQFF
TGTGCCAGCTCACTGGGGACAGGTTGGCACAATGAGCAGTTCTTC
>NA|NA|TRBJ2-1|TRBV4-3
CASSQVAHNEQFF
TGCGCCAGCAGCCAAGTAGCACACAATGAGCAGTTCTTC
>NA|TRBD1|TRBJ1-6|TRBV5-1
CASSLDPGTGNSPLHF
TGCGCCAGCAGCTTGGATCCTGGGACAGGAAATTCACCCCTCCACTTT
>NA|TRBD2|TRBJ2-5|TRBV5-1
CASSKGTIALQETQYF
TGCGCCAGCAGCAAGGGGACTATAGCCTTACAAGAGACCCAGTACTTC
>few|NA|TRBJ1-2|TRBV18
CASGRGREGYTF
TGTGCCAGCGGCAGGGGAAGGGAAGGCTACACCTTC
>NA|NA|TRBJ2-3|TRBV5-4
CASSWTTGGTQYF
TGTGCCAGCAGCTGGACTACTGGGGGTACGCAGTATTTT
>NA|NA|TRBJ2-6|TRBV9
CASSTRGAFPTGANVLTF
TGTGCCAGCAGCACCAGGGGGGCGTTTCCAACTGGGGCCAACGTCCTGACTTTC
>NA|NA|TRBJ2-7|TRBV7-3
CASSPSGVPYEQYF
TGTGCCAGCAGCCCCTCGGGAGTCCCCTACGAGCAGTACTTC
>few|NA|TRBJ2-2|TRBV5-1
CASSVLQGNGELFF
TGCGCCAGCAGCGTACTACAGGGAAACGGGGAGCTGTTTTTT
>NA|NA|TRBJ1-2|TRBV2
CASSPPAAYGYTF
TGTGCCAGCAGCCCCCCAGCGGCCTATGGCTACACCTTC
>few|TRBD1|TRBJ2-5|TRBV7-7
CASSPGTGKETQYF
TGTGCCAGCAGCCCCGGGACAGGGAAAGAGACCCAGTACTTC